Each of the 8 T cell receptor beta chains below was sequenced from the same sample in a study of regulatory T cells in long-lasting Graves disease. Time point described: newly diagnosed GD, antithyroid drugs for less than 3 months. PBMCs were the source of the RNA used for TCR sequencing. Investigators prepared the TCR beta libraries by applying iRepertoire HTBI primers and Arm-PCR of CDR3 regions. TCRdb analysed the multiplex PCR reads with MiXCR anew, one entry per CDR3 protein. In the table there are 420,000 or so distinct CDR3 sequences, approximately 16% of which are singletons. These same data were also listed under a study on T cells in Graves' hyperthyroidism and ophthalmopathy.

Sequenced material: peripheral blood mononuclear cells (PBMCs), taken at new diagnosis, from a patient treated with antithyroid drugs. These receptors originate from a woman between 18 and 30 years old with Graves disease.

This clonotype was observed a few times. The chain joins TRBV6-2 or TRBV6-3 to TRBJ1-5; D is uncertain. The CDR3 consists of 16 residues. Trimming cost V 5 bases and J 7 bases, with 21 bases left between them. From germline, CDR1 is MNHEY and CDR2 SVGEGT. This CDR3 reads CASSEAVVSHGQPQHF. The CDR3 DNA sequence: TGTGCCAGCAGTGAAGCTGTGGTCTCTCATGGGCAGCCCCAGCATTTT.

The V and J genes are TRBV29-1 and TRBJ1-6; 7 nucleotides line up with TRBD1. This CDR3 comprises 16 residues. CDR1 SQVTM and CDR2 ANQGSEA come from the germline V gene. With 3 bases clipped from V and 0 bases from J, the junction kept 5 bases outside the gene matches. The CDR3 nucleotides are TGCAGCGTTGAGGCGTGGGACAGCTCCTATAATTCACCCCTCCACTTT. Encoded protein: CSVEAWDSSYNSPLHF.

This clonotype has at least ten counts. The rearrangement links TRBV28 to TRBJ1-5; 9 bases agree with TRBD1. The CDR3 runs to 16 residues. Germline CDR1 MDHEN, CDR2 SYDVKM. V gave up 5 bases and J gave up 0 bases; unmatched junction bases: 5. CDR3 loop: CASSTQGAFSNQPQHF. The CDR3 nucleotides are TGTGCCAGCAGTACACAGGGGGCTTTTAGCAATCAGCCCCAGCATTTT.

This clonotype has only a few counts. The CDR3 here is CASSYSIRYTF. For the CDR3, the DNA is TGTGCCAGCAGTTACTCGATCCGCTACACCTTC. V and J are TRBV6-2 or TRBV6-3 and TRBJ1-2; no clear D. CDR1 and CDR2 from the germline V gene are MNHEY and SVGEGT. The V end was cut by 0 bases, the J end by 9 bases, with 5 bases between. CDR3 length equals 11 residues.

This clonotype was seen at least ten times. The CDR3 DNA is TGTGCCAGCAGTTTAGGACTGCCGAGCTCCTACGAGCAGTACTTC. This sequence encodes CASSLGLPSSYEQYF. The genes are TRBV28 and TRBJ2-7, with D possibly TRBD2 on 5 matching bases. Looked up from germline, CDR1 is MDHEN and CDR2 is SYDVKM. Trimming took 2 bases from V and 0 from J, leaving 11 bases between them. The CDR3 spans 15 residues.

This clonotype was seen many times. The V gene is TRBV29-1, the J gene TRBJ2-1, with D unclear. The germline V gene encodes CDR1 SQVTM and CDR2 ANQGSEA. V was clipped by 2 bases and J by 7 bases, with 15 bases between them. The CDR3 is 14 residues long. CDR3 nucleotides: TGCAGCGTTGAAACACTGGCGAAACGGAATGAGCAGTTCTTC. Translation: CSVETLAKRNEQFF.

This clonotype has only a few counts. This rearrangement joins TRBV3-1 to TRBJ2-1; no definite D call. CDR1 and CDR2 (germline): LGHDT, YNNKEL (reference sequence). There are 12 residues in the CDR3. The germline V and J ends were trimmed by 5 bases and 6 bases, with 8 bases remaining between them. The CDR3 coding sequence is TGTGCCAGCAGCTATATCAGCAATGAGCAGTTCTTC. It codes for CASSYISNEQFF.

This clonotype was seen more than once but under ten times. The chain has TRBV5-1 and TRBJ2-1; 11 bases are a match to TRBD2. CDR3 length equals 12 residues. Trimming at V came to 5 bases and at J to 15 bases, leaving 7 bases not matched to a gene. Germline CDR1 and CDR2: SGHRS and YFSETQ. DNA for the CDR3: TGCGCCAGCAGGGCATCTAGCGGGAGGACGTTCTTC. This translates into CASRASSGRTFF.